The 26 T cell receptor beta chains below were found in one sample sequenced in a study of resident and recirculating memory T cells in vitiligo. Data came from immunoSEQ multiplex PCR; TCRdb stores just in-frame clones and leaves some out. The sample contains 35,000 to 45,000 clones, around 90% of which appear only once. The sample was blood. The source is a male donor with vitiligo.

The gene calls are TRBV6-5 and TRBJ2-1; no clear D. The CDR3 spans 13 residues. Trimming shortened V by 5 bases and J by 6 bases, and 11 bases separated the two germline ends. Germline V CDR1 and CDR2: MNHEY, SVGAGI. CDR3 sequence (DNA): TGTGCCAGCAGTCTAGGTCGTTTCAATGAGCAGTTCTTC. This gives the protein CASSLGRFNEQFF.

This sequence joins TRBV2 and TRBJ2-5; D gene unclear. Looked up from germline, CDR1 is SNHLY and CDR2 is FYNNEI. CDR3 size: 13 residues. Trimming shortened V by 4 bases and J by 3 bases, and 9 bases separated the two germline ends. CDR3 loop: CASSGSREETQYF. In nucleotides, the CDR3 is TGTGCCAGCAGTGGGAGCCGGGAAGAGACCCAGTACTTC. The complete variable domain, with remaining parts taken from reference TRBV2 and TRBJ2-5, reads EPEVTQTPSHQVTQMGQEVILRCVPISNHLYFYWYRQILGQKVEFLVSFYNNEISEKSEIFDDQFSVERPDGSNFTLKIRSTKLEDSAMYFCASSGSREETQYFGPGTRLLVL.

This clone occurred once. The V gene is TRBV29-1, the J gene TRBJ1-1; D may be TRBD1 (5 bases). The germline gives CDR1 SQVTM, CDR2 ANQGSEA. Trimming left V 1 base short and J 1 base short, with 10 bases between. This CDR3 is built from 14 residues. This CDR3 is CSVEGQGRNTEAFF. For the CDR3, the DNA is TGCAGCGTTGAAGGTCAGGGAAGGAACACTGAAGCTTTCTTT.

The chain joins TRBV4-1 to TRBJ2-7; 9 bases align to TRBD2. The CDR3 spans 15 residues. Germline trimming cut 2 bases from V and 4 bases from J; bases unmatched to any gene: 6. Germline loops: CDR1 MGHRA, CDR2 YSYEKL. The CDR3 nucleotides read TGCGCCAGCAGCCAATATAGTACTAGCGGGTACGAGCAGTACTTC. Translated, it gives CASSQYSTSGYEQYF.

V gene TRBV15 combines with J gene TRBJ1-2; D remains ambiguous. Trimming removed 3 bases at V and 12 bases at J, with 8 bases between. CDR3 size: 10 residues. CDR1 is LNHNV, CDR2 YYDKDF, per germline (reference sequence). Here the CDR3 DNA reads TGTGCCACCAGCAGCCCCTCTCACACCTTC. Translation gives CATSSPSHTF.

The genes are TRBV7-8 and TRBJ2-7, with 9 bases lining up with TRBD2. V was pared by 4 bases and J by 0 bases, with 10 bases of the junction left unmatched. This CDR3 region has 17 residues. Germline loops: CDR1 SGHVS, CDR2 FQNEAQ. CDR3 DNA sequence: TGTGCCAGCAGCTCTCCTCCTGGACTAGCGAGCTCCTACGAGCAGTACTTC. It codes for CASSSPPGLASSYEQYF.

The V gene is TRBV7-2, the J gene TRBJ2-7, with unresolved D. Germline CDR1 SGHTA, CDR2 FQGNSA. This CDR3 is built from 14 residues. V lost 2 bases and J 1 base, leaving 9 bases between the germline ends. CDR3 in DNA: TGTGCCAGCAGCTTAACTCCCATATCCTACGAGCAGTACTTC. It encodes CASSLTPISYEQYF.

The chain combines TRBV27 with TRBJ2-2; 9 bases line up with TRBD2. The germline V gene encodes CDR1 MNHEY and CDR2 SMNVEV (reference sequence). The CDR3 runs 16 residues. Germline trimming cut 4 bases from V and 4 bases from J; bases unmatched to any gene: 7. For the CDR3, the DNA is TGTGCCAGCAGTTCATTCAGCGGGGGGTCCACCGGGGAGCTGTTTTTT. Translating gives CASSSFSGGSTGELFF.

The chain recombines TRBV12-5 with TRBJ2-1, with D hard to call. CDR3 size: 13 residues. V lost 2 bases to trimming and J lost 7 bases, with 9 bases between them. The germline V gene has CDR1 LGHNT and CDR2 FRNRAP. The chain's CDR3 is CASGLSLRNEQFF. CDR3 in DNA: TGTGCTAGTGGTTTGTCATTACGGAATGAGCAGTTCTTC.

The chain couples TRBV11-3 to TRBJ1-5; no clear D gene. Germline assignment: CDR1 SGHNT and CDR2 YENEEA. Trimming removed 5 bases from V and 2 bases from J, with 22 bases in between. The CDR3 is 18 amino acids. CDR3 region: CASSLEPRWEEGNQPQHF. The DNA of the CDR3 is TGTGCCAGCAGCCTCGAGCCGAGGTGGGAGGAGGGCAATCAGCCCCAGCATTTT.

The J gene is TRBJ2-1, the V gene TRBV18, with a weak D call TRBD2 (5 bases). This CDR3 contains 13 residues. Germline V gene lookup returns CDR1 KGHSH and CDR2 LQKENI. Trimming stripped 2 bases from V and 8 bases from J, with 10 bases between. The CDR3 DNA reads TGTGCCAGCTCACCAACTAGTAGGGATGAGCAGTTCTTC. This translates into CASSPTSRDEQFF.

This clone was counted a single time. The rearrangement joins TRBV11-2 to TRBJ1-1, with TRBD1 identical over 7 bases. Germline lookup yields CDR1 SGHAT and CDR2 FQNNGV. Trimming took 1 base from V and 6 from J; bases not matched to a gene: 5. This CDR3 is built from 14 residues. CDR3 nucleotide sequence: TGTGCCAGCAGCTTAGTCCAGGGGGTCTCTGAAGCTTTCTTT. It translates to CASSLVQGVSEAFF.

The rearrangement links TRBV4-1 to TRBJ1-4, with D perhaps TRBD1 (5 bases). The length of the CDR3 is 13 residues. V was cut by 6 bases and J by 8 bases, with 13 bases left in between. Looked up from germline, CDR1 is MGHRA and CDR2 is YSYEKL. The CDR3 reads CASRQRRGEKLFF. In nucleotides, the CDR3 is TGCGCCAGCAGACAAAGGAGGGGCGAAAAACTGTTTTTT.

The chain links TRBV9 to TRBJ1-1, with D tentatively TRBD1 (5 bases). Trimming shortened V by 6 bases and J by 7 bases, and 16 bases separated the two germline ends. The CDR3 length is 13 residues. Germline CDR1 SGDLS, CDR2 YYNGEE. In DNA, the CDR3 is TGTGCCAGCAACCTTCAGGGCTCGGGTGAAGCTTTCTTT. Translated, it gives CASNLQGSGEAFF.

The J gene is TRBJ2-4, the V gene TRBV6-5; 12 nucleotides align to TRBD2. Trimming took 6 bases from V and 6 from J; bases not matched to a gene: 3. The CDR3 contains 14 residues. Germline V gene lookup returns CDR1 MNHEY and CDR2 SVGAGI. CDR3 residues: CASSELAGGNIQYF. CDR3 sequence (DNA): TGTGCCAGCAGCGAACTAGCGGGGGGAAACATTCAGTACTTC.

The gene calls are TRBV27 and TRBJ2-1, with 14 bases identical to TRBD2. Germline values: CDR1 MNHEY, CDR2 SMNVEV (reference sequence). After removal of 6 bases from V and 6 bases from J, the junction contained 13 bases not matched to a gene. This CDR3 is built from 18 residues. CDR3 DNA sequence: TGTGCCAGCAGCCCCCTGACTAGCGGGGGGGCCTATGGCAATGAGCAGTTCTTC. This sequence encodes CASSPLTSGGAYGNEQFF.

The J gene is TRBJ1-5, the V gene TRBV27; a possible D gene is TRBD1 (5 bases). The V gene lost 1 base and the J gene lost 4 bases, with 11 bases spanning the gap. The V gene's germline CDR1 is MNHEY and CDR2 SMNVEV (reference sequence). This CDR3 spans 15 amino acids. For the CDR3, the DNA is TGTGCCAGCAGTTTATTCCCCGGGGGAAATCAGCCCCAGCATTTT. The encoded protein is CASSLFPGGNQPQHF.

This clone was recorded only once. This CDR3 is CASSGTGPSPLHF. In DNA form, the CDR3 reads TGCGCCAGCAGCGGGACAGGGCCTTCACCCCTCCACTTT. The V and J genes are TRBV5-1 and TRBJ1-6; the match to TRBD1 covers 9 bases. CDR3 length equals 13 residues. CDR1 is SGHRS and CDR2 is YFSETQ in the germline V gene. The V and J ends lost 4 bases and 9 bases, in that order; junction bases with no gene match: 2.

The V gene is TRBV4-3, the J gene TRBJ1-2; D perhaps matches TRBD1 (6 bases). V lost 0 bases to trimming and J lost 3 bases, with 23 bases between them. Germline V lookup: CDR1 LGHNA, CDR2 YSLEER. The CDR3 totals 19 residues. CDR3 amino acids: CASSQDLAISGDYHYGYTF. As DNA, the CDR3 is TGCGCCAGCAGCCAAGATCTCGCAATCTCAGGGGATTACCACTATGGCTACACCTTC.

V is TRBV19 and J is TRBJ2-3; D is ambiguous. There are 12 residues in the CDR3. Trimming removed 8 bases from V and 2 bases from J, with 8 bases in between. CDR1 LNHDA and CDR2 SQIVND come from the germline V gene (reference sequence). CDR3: CASQHTTDTQYF. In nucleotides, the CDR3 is TGTGCCAGTCAACATACCACAGATACGCAGTATTTT.

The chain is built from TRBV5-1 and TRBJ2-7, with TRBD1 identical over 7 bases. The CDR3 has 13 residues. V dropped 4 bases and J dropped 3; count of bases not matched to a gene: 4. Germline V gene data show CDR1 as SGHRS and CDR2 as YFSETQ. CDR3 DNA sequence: TGCGCCAGCAGCGGGACAGCCTTCTACGAGCAGTACTTC. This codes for CASSGTAFYEQYF.

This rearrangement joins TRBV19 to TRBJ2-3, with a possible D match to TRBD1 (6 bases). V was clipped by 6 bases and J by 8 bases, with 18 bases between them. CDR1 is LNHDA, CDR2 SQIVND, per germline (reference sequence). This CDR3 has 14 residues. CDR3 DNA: TGTGCCAGTAGAGGGGACAAGGCTATAGTTACGCAGTATTTT. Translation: CASRGDKAIVTQYF.

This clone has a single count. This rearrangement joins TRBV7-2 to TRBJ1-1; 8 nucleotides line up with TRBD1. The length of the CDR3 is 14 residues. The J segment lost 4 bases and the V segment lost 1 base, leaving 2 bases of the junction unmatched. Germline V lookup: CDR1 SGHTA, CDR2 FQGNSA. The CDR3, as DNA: TGTGCCAGCAGCTTAGTAGGACAGGGCACTGAAGCTTTCTTT. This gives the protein CASSLVGQGTEAFF. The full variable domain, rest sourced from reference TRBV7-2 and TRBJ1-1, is GAGVSQSPSNKVTEKGKDVELRCDPISGHTALYWYRQSLGQGLEFLIYFQGNSAPDKSGLPSDRFSAERTGGSVSTLTIQRTQQEDSAVYLCASSLVGQGTEAFFGQGTRLTVV.

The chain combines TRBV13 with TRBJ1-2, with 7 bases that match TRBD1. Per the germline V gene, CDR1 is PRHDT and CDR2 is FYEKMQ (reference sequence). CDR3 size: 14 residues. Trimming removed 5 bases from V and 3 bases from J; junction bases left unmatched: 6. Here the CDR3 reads CASSVPGTDYGYTF. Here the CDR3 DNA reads TGTGCCAGCAGCGTACCTGGGACAGACTATGGCTACACCTTC.

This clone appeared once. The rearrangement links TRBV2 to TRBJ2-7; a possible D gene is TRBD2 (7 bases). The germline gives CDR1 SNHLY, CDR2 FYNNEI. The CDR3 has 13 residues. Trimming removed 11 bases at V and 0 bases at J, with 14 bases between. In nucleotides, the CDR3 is TGTGCCGCAACCGGGGGGCTCTCCTACGAGCAGTACTTC. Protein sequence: CAATGGLSYEQYF.

CDR3 bases: TGTGCCAGCAGCTTGGCCGGGGTTCCGGGGGGCTACACCTTC. As protein: CASSLAGVPGGYTF. The V gene is TRBV5-4, the J gene TRBJ1-2; D remains unclear. The CDR3 sequence is 14 residues long. Trimming removed 0 bases at V and 8 bases at J, with 14 bases between. CDR1 is SGHNT and CDR2 is YYREEE in the germline V gene (reference sequence).